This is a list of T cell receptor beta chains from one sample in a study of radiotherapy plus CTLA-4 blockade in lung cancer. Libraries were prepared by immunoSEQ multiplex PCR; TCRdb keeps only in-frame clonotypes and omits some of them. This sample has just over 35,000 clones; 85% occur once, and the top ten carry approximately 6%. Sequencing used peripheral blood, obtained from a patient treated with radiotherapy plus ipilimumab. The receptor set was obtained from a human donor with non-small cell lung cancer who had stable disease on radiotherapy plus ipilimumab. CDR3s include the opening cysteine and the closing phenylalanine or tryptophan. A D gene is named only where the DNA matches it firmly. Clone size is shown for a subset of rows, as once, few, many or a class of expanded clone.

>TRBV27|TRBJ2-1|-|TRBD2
TGTGCCAGCAGTTTATCTGCTAGCGGGTGGGGTGATGAGCAGTTCTTC
CASSLSASGWGDEQFF
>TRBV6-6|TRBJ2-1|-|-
TGTGCCAGCAGTTATTCCCAGGGTGAGCAGTTCTTC
CASSYSQGEQFF
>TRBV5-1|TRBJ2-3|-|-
TGCGCCAGCAGCTCCCAGCGTAGCGGCGGCACAGATACGCAGTATTTT
CASSSQRSGGTDTQYF
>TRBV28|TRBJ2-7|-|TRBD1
TGTGCCAGCAGTTCAGCCCACAGGGGGCAGGGCTACGAGCAGTACTTC
CASSSAHRGQGYEQYF
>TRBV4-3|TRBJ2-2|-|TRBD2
TGCGCCAGCAGCCCAAGCGGGAGCGGGACCGGGGAGCTGTTTTTT
CASSPSGSGTGELFF
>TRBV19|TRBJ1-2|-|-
TGTGCCAGTAGGCCTGATCGGGGGGGGAACTATGGCTACACCTTC
CASRPDRGGNYGYTF
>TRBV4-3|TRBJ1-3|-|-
TGCGCCAGCAGCCAAGACACAGGGAGCGCGAGAAACACCATATATTTT
CASSQDTGSARNTIYF
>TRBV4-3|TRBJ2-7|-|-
TGCGCCAGCAGCCAAAAGAGCGGGTGGGACGAGCAGTACTTC
CASSQKSGWDEQYF
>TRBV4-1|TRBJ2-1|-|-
TGCGCCAGCAGCCTAGAAACCGGGACACCAGACAATGAGCAGTTCTTC
CASSLETGTPDNEQFF
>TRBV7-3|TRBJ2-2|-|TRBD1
TGTGCCAGCCGCGTCCAGGCAGGGGGCCGGGGGGAGCTGTTTTTT
CASRVQAGGRGELFF
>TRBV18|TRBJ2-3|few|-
TGTGCCAGCTCACCCGGCCAGGCTCAAGATACGCAGTATTTT
CASSPGQAQDTQYF
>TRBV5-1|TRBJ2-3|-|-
TGCGCCAGCAGCTTTCATCGGGACACAGATACGCAGTATTTT
CASSFHRDTDTQYF
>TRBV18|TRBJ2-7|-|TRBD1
TGTGCCAGCTCACTCGGGACAGCTCAATGGGGGCAGTACTTC
CASSLGTAQWGQYF
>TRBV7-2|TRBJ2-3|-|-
TGTGCCAGCAGCTTACAGCGGACTAGCACAGATACGCAGTATTTT
CASSLQRTSTDTQYF
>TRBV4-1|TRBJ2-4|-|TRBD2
TGCGCCAGCAGCCAAGGGACTAGCGGGAGTGGGGCCGTAAACATTCAGTACTTC
CASSQGTSGSGAVNIQYF
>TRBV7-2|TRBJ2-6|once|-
TGTGCCAGCAGCTTAGCTACAGGGATCTCTGGGGCCAACGTCCTGACTTTC
CASSLATGISGANVLTF
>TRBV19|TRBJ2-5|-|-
TGTGCCAGTAGTATAGGACGGGTTCCGGCGGAGACCCAGTACTTC
CASSIGRVPAETQYF
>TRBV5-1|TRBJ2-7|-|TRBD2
TGCGCCAGCAGCTTGAGGCGGGAGAGCGGCTACGAGCAGTACTTC
CASSLRRESGYEQYF
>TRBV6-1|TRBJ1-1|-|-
TGTGCCAGCCGCCAGGGAAACACTGAAGCTTTCTTT
CASRQGNTEAFF
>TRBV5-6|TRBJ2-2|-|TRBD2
TGTGCCAGCAGCTTGTTGGGACTAGCGTCCGGGGAGCTGTTTTTT
CASSLLGLASGELFF
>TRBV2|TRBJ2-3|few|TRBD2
TGTGCCAGCAGTAGACTAGCGGACCTCCGAGATACGCAGTATTTT
CASSRLADLRDTQYF
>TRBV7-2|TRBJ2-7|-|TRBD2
TGTGCCAGCAGCTCCGGGACTAGCGGGCTATACTCTTCCTACGAGCAGTACTTC
CASSSGTSGLYSSYEQYF
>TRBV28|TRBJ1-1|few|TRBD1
TGTGCCAGCAGTTCCTTTGGACAGGGAGGGGGTAGCACTGAAGCTTTCTTT
CASSSFGQGGGSTEAFF
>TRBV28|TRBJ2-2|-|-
TGTGCCAGCAGTTTCGTTACACCAAACACCGGGGAGCTGTTTTTT
CASSFVTPNTGELFF